The source of this TCR beta chain is a study of blood T cell repertoires in COVID-19. The wider study: Spain, Italy and the United States supplied samples that represented acute and convalescent COVID-19. PBMCs, B-cell-depleted T cells, or T cells provided the cDNA or gDNA that made up the material.

In the source study's methods: Amplification of reference gene primers provided the estimated nucleated cell counts. Only in-frame clones appear in the TCRdb table, and some are missing; sequencing was by immunoSEQ multiplex PCR. Clonal size and the V and J genes are those of that table, whereas D and trimming came from the DNA. This table has about 200,000 clones, roughly nine tenths appearing once. This clone was seen once. Other DNA sequences from this sample encode an identical CDR3 as well. The CDR3 extends over 14 amino acids. V shed 0 bases and J shed 1 base, with 7 bases lying between them. The germline gives CDR1 SGHRS, CDR2 YFSETQ.

This chain uses TRBV5-1 with TRBJ1-1; D gene uncertain. The TCR sequence derives from a man aged 55 to 70 with active or convalescent COVID-19. Sequencing was carried out using peripheral blood. The CDR3 region has the DNA TGCGCCAGCAGCTTGGGGGCAGGGAACACTGAAGCTTTCTTT. This encodes CASSLGAGNTEAFF.